This TCR beta chain came from a study of radiotherapy plus CTLA-4 blockade in lung cancer. Data came from immunoSEQ multiplex PCR; TCRdb stores just in-frame clones and leaves some out. The data hold approximately 78,000 clones, with around four fifths observed a single time. Germline V gene data show CDR1 as WNHNN and CDR2 as SYGVQD (reference sequence). CDR3 size: 17 residues. V was trimmed by 6 bases and J by 3 bases, leaving 20 bases between them. This TCR came from a human donor with non-small cell lung cancer who had a complete response to radiotherapy plus ipilimumab. The chain joins TRBV10-1 to TRBJ2-2; D might be TRBD1 or TRBD2, each matching 5 bases. Here the sequenced sample was peripheral blood, taken from a patient treated with radiotherapy plus ipilimumab. CDR3 sequence: CASSPTLQLGDTGELFF. The CDR3 region has the DNA TGCGCCAGCAGCCCTACTCTACAACTAGGGGACACCGGGGAGCTGTTTTTT.